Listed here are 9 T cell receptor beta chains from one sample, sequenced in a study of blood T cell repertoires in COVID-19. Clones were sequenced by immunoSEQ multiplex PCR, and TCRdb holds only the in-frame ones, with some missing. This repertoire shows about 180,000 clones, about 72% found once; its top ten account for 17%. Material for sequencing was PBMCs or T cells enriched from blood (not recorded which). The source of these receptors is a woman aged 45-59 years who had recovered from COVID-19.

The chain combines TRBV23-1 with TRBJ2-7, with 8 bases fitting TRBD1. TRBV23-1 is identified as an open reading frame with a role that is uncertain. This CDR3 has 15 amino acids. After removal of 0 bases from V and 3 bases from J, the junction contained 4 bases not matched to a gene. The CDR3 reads CASSQSVTGGYEQYF. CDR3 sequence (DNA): TGCGCCAGCAGTCAATCAGTCACAGGGGGCTACGAGCAGTACTTC.

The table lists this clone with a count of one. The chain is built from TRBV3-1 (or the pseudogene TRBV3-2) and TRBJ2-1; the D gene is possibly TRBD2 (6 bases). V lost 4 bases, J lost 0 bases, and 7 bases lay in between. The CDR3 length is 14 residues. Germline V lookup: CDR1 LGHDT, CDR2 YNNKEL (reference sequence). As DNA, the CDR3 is TGTGCCAGCAGCCTGACTAGCTCCTACAATGAGCAGTTCTTC. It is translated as CASSLTSSYNEQFF.

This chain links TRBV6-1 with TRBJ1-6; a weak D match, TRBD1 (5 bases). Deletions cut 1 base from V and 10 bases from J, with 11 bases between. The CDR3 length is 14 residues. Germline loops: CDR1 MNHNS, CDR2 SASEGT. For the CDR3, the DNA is TGTGCCAGCAGTGAAGAAGGGGAAAGGTCACCCCTCCACTTT. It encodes CASSEEGERSPLHF.

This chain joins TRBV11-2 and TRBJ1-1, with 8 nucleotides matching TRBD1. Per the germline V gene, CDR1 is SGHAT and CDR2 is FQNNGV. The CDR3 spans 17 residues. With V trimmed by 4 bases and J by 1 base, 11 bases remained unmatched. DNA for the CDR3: TGTGCCAGCAGCTCTCGAGTGGGACAGGATCCGAACACTGAAGCTTTCTTT. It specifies CASSSRVGQDPNTEAFF.

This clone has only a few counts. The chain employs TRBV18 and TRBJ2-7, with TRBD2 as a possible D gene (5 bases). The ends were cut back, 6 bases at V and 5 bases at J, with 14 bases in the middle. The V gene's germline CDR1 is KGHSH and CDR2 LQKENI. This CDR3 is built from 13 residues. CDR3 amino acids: CASSHTARDEQYF. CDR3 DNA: TGTGCCAGCTCCCACACGGCGAGGGACGAGCAGTACTTC.

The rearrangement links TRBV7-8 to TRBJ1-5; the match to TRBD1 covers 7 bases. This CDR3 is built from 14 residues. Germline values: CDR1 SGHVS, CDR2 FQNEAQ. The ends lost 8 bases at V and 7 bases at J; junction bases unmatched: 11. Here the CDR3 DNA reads TGTGCCAGCGCTTTAGGACAGGCCGGGCAGCCCCAGCATTTT. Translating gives CASALGQAGQPQHF.

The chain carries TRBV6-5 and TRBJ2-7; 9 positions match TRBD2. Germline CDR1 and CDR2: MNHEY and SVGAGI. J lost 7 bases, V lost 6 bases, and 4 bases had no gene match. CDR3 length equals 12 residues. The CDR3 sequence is CASSRLAGEQYF. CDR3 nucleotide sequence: TGTGCCAGCAGCAGGCTAGCGGGAGAGCAGTACTTC.

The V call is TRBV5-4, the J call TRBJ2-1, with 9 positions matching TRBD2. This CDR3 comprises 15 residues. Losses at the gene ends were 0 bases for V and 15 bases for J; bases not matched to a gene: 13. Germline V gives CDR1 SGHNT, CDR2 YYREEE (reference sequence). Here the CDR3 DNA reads TGTGCCAGCAGCTTGGGTCTCGATAGCGGGAGTAATCCGTTCTTC. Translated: CASSLGLDSGSNPFF.

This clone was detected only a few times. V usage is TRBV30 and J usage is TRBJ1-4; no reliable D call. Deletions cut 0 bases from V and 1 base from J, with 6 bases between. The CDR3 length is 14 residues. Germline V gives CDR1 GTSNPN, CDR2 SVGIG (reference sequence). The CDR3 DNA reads TGTGCCTGGAGTGTCCGGGGAACTAATGAAAAACTGTTTTTT. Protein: CAWSVRGTNEKLFF.